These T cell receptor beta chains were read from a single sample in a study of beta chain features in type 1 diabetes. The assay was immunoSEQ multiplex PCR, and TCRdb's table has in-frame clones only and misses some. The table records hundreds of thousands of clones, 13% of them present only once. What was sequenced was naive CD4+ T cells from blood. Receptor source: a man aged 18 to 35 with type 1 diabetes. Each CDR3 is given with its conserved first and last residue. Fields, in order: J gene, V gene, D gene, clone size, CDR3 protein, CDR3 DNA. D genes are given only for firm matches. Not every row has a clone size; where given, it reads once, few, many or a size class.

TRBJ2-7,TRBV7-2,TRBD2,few,CASPPSGLADYEQYF,TGTGCCAGCCCCCCCTCGGGACTAGCGGACTACGAGCAGTACTTC
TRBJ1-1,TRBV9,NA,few,CASSVEPGRSEAFF,TGTGCCAGCAGCGTAGAGCCAGGGCGGAGTGAAGCTTTCTTT
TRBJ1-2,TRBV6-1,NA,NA,CASSQPSNYGYTF,TGTGCCAGCAGTCAGCCATCTAACTATGGCTACACCTTC
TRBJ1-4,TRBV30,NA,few,CAWRWAGVEKLFF,TGTGCCTGGAGGTGGGCAGGAGTAGAAAAACTGTTTTTT
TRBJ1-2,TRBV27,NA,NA,CASSSLGTTRGYTF,TGTGCCAGCAGTTCCCTGGGAACGACCCGTGGCTACACCTTC
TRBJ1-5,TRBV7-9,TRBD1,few,CASSLAYETGGPRHF,TGTGCCAGCAGCCTAGCCTATGAGACAGGGGGCCCTCGGCATTTT
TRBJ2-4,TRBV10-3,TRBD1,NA,CAISTPGQGVENIQYF,TGTGCCATCAGTACTCCGGGACAGGGGGTGGAAAACATTCAGTACTTC
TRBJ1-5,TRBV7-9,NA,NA,CASSLGTYNQPQHF,TGTGCCAGCAGCTTGGGCACGTACAATCAGCCCCAGCATTTT
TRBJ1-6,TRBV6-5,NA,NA,CASSGGGSYNSPLHF,TGTGCCAGCAGCGGAGGGGGCTCCTATAATTCACCCCTCCACTTT
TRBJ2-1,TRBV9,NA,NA,CASSVDQGRGYNEQFF,TGTGCCAGCAGCGTAGATCAGGGGCGAGGGTACAATGAGCAGTTCTTC
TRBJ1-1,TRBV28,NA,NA,CASSLPSRMNTEAFF,TGTGCCAGCAGTTTACCGAGCAGAATGAACACTGAAGCTTTCTTT
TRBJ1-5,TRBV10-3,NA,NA,CATWDTDQPQHF,TGTGCCACCTGGGACACTGATCAGCCCCAGCATTTT
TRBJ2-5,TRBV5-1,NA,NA,CASSFGAGETQYF,TGCGCCAGCAGCTTCGGGGCTGGCGAGACCCAGTACTTC
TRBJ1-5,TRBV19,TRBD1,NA,CASSWTGTGDQPQHF,TGTGCCAGTAGTTGGACCGGGACAGGGGATCAGCCCCAGCATTTT
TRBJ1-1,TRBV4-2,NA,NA,CASSQARDTEAFF,TGTGCCAGCAGCCAAGCTAGGGACACTGAAGCTTTCTTT
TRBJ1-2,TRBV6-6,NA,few,CASSKQGLGNGYTF,TGTGCCAGCAGCAAACAGGGTCTGGGGAATGGCTACACCTTC
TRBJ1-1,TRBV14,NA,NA,CASSQDRGGTEAFF,TGTGCCAGCAGCCAAGATCGTGGGGGAACTGAAGCTTTCTTT
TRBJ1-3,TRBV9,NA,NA,CASSVAQSSGNTIYF,TGTGCCAGCAGCGTAGCACAGTCTTCTGGAAACACCATATATTTT
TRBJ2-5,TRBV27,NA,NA,CASSLSGHRGETQYF,TGTGCCAGCAGTTTATCCGGGCACCGAGGAGAGACCCAGTACTTC
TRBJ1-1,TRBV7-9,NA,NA,CASRSPHTRAFF,TGTGCCAGCAGAAGTCCCCACACCCGGGCTTTCTTT
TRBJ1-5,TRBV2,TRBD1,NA,CASSEGTGSNQPQHF,TGTGCCAGCAGTGAAGGGACAGGGAGCAATCAGCCCCAGCATTTT
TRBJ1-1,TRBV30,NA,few,CAWSVEGSTEAFF,TGTGCCTGGAGTGTTGAGGGTAGCACTGAAGCTTTCTTT
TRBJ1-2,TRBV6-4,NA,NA,CASSDGDYGYTF,TGTGCCAGCAGTGACGGGGACTATGGCTACACCTTC
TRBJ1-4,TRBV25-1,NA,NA,CASSEFTGSTNEKLFF,TGTGCCAGCAGTGAATTTACGGGGTCAACTAATGAAAAACTGTTTTTT
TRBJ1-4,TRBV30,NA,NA,CAWTQQPNEKLFF,TGTGCCTGGACCCAACAGCCTAATGAAAAACTGTTTTTT